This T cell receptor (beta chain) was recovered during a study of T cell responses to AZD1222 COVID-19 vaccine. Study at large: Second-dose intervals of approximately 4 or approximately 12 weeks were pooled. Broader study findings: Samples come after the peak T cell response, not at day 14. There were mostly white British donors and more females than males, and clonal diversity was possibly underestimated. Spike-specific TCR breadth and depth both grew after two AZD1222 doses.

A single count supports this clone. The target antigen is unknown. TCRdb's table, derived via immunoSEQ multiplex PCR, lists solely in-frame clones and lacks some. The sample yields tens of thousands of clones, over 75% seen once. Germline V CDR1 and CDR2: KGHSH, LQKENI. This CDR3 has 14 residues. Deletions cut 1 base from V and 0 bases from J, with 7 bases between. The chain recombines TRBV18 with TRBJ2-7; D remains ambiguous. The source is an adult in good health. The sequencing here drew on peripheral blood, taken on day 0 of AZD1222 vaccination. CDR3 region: CASSPLDGSYEQYF. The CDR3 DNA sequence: TGTGCCAGCTCACCACTCGACGGCTCCTACGAGCAGTACTTC.